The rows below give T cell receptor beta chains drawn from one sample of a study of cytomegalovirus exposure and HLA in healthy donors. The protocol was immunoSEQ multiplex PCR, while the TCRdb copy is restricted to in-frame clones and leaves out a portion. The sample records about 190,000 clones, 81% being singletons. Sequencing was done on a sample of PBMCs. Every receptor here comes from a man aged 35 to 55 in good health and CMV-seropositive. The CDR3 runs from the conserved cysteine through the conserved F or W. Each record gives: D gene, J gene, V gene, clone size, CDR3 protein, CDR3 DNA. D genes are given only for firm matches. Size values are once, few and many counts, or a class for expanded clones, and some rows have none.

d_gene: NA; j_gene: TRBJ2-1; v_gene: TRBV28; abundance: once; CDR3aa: CASSLSLAPEQFF; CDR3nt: TGTGCCAGCAGTTTAAGTTTGGCTCCGGAGCAGTTCTTC
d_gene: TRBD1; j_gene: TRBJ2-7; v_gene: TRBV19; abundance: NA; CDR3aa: CASSMRGQGVYEQYF; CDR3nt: TGTGCCAGTAGTATGAGGGGACAGGGTGTTTACGAGCAGTACTTC
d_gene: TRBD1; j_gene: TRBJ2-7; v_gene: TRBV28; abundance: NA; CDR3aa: CASSPGTAPYEQYF; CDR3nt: TGTGCCAGCAGTCCCGGGACAGCCCCCTACGAGCAGTACTTC
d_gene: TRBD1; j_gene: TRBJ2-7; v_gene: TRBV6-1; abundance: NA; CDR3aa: CASSDRAHEQYF; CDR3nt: TGTGCCAGCAGCGACAGGGCCCACGAGCAGTACTTC
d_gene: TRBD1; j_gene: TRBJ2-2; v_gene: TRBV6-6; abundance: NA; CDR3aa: CASRGTGAGELFF; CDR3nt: TGTGCCAGCAGAGGGACAGGGGCCGGGGAGCTGTTTTTT
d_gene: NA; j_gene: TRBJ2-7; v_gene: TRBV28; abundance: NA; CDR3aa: CASRRATLEQYF; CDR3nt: TGTGCCAGCAGGCGGGCTACCTTAGAGCAGTACTTC
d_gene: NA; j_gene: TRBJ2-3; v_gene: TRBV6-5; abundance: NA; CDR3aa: CASSYSGGVHADTQYF; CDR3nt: TGTGCCAGCAGTTACTCCGGGGGAGTCCACGCAGATACGCAGTATTTT
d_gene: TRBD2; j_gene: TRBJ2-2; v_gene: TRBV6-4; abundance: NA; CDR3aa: CASSWTSANTGELFF; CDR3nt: TGTGCCAGCAGTTGGACTAGCGCCAACACCGGGGAGCTGTTTTTT
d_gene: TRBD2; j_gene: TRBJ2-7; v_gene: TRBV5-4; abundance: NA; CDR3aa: CASSLGHSGRGSYEQYF; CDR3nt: TGTGCCAGCAGCTTGGGCCATAGCGGGAGAGGAAGCTACGAGCAGTACTTC
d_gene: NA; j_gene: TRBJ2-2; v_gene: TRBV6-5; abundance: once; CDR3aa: CASSYPPSRELFF; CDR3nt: TGTGCCAGCAGTTACCCCCCGAGCAGGGAGCTGTTTTTT
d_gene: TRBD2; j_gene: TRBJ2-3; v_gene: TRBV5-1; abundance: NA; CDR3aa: CASSFRGSGASTDTQYF; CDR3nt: TGCGCCAGCAGCTTCAGAGGTAGCGGGGCGAGCACAGATACGCAGTATTTT
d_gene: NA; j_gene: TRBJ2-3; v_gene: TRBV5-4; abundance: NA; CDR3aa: CASSLKGVDRRTDTQYF; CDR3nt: TGTGCCAGCAGCTTGAAGGGGGTAGACAGACGCACAGATACGCAGTATTTT
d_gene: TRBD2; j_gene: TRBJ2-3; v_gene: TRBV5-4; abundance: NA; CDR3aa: CASSITSGTMYTQYF; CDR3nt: TGTGCCAGCAGCATAACTAGCGGGACGATGTATACGCAGTATTTT
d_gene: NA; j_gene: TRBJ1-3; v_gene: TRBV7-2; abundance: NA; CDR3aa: CASSLGGVGNTIYF; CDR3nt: TGTGCCAGCAGCTTAGGGGGCGTAGGAAACACCATATATTTT
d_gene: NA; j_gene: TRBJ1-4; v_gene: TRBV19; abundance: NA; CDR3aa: CASQQGGEKLFF; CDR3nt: TGTGCCAGCCAACAGGGAGGGGAAAAACTGTTTTTT
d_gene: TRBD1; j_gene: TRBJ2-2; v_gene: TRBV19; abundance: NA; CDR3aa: CASTGDRGDTGELFF; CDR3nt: TGTGCCAGTACAGGGGACAGGGGGGACACCGGGGAGCTGTTTTTT
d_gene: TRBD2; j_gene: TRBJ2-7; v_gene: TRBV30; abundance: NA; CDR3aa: CASSRQWEGEQYF; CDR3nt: TGTGCCTCGAGCCGGCAGTGGGAGGGCGAGCAGTACTTC
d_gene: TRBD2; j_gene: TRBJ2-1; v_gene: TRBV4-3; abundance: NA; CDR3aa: CASSQDGTSGTGNEQFF; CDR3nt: TGCGCCAGCAGCCAAGATGGGACTAGCGGGACGGGGAATGAGCAGTTCTTC
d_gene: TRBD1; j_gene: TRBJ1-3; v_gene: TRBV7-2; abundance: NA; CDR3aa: CASSRQGSYSGNTIYF; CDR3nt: TGTGCCAGCAGCAGACAGGGTTCCTACTCTGGAAACACCATATATTTT
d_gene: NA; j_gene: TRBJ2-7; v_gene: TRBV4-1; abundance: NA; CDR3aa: CASSQDGEVYEQYF; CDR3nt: TGCGCCAGCAGCCAAGATGGGGAGGTCTACGAGCAGTACTTC
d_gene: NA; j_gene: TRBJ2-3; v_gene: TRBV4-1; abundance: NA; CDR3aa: CASSHREGSTTDTQYF; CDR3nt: TGCGCCAGCAGCCACAGGGAAGGCAGTACCACAGATACGCAGTATTTT
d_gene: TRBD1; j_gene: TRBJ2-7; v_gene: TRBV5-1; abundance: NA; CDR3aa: CASSQGVTGPQAYF; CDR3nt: TGCGCCAGCAGCCAGGGGGTGACAGGGCCACAGGCGTACTTC
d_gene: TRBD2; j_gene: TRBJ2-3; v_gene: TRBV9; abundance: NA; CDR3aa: CASSVAGGRGTQYF; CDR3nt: TGTGCCAGCAGCGTAGCGGGAGGGCGTGGTACGCAGTATTTT
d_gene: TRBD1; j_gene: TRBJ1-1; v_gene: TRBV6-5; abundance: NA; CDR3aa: CASSRDRGLYTEAFF; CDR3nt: TGTGCCAGCAGCCGGGACAGGGGGCTGTACACTGAAGCTTTCTTT
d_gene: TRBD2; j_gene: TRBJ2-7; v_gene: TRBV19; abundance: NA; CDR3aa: CASSIGPSGTYEQYF; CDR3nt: TGTGCCAGTAGTATAGGTCCTAGCGGAACCTACGAGCAGTACTTC
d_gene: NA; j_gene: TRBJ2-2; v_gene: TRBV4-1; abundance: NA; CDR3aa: CASSQDGGVAGELFF; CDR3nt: TGCGCCAGCAGCCAAGATGGAGGTGTTGCCGGGGAGCTGTTTTTT
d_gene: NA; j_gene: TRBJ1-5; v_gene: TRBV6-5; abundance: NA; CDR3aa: CASSYSSLSNQPQHF; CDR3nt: TGTGCCAGCAGTTACTCGAGCCTTAGCAATCAGCCCCAGCATTTT
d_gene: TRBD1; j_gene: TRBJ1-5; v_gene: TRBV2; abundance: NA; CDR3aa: CAIRQGRFNQPQHF; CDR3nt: TGTGCCATACGACAGGGGAGGTTCAATCAGCCCCAGCATTTT
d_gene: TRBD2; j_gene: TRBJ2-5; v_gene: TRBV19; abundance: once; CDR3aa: CASSTEKLAGVETQYF; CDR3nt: TGTGCCAGTAGTACCGAGAAACTAGCGGGGGTGGAGACCCAGTACTTC
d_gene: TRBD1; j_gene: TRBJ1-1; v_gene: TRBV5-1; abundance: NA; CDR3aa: CASSSGQGMNTEAFF; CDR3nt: TGCGCCAGCAGCTCCGGACAGGGCATGAACACTGAAGCTTTCTTT
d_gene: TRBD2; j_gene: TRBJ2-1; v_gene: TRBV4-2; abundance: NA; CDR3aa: CASSLAGPEYNEQFF; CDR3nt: TGTGCCAGCAGTCTAGCGGGACCCGAATACAATGAGCAGTTCTTC
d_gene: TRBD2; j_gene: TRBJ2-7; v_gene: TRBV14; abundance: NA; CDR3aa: CASSRNQRGPYEQYF; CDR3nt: TGTGCCAGCAGCCGAAACCAGCGGGGGCCCTACGAGCAGTACTTC
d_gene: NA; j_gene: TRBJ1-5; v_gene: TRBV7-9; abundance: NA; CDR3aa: CASSLDRAQPQHF; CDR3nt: TGTGCCAGCAGCTTAGACAGGGCTCAGCCCCAGCATTTT
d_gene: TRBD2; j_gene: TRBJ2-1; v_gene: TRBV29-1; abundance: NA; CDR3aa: CSVEGGLAGIDNEQFF; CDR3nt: TGCAGCGTTGAAGGGGGACTAGCGGGAATTGACAATGAGCAGTTCTTC
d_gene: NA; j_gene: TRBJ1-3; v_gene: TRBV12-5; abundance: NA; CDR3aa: CASGLGGSSGNTIYF; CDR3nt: TGTGCTAGTGGTTTGGGCGGGAGCTCTGGAAACACCATATATTTT
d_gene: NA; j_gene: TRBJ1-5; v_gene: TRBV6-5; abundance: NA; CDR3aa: CASRGVGKGNQPQHF; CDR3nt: TGTGCCAGCAGAGGGGTTGGAAAGGGCAATCAGCCCCAGCATTTT
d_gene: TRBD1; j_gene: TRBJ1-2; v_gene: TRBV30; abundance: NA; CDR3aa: CAFGKGGANYGYTF; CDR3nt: TGTGCCTTTGGCAAAGGGGGCGCGAACTATGGCTACACCTTC
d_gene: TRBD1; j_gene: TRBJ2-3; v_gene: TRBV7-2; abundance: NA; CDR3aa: CASSTDRVNLYF; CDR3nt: TGTGCCAGCAGCACTGACAGGGTAAATCTGTATTTT
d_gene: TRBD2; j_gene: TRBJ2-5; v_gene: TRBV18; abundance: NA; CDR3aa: CASSPGLAGVYQETQYF; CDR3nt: TGTGCCAGCTCACCCGGACTAGCGGGGGTATATCAAGAGACCCAGTACTTC
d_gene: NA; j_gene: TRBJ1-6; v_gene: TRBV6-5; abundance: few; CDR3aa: CASSYSTGDNSPLHF; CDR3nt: TGTGCCAGCAGTTACTCGACAGGAGATAATTCACCCCTCCACTTT
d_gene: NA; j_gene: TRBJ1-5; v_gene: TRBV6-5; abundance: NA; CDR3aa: CASSRDSPNQPQHF; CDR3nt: TGTGCCAGCAGTCGAGACAGCCCAAATCAGCCCCAGCATTTT
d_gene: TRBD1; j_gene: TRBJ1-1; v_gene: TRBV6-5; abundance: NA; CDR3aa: CASSRLTGSFAEAFF; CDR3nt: TGTGCCAGCAGTCGCCTGACAGGGTCGTTCGCTGAAGCTTTCTTT
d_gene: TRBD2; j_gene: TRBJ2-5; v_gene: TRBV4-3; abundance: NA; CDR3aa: CASSQTGLASQETQYF; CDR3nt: TGCGCCAGCAGCCAGACGGGACTAGCGAGTCAAGAGACCCAGTACTTC
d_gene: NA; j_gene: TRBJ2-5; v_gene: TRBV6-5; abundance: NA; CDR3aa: CASTHGGRPETQYF; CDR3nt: TGTGCCAGCACCCACGGAGGTCGACCCGAGACCCAGTACTTC
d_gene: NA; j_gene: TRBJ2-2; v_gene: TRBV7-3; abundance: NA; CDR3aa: CASSLTIAAGSTGELFF; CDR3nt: TGTGCCAGCAGCTTAACGATCGCGGCGGGGTCCACCGGGGAGCTGTTTTTT
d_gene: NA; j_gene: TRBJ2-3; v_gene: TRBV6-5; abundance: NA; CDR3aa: CASSYSSVSSTDTQYF; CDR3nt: TGTGCCAGCAGTTACTCGTCCGTTTCTAGCACAGATACGCAGTATTTT
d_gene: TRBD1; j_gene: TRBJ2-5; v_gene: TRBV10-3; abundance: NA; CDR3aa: CAISDLRQGPKQETQYF; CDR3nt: TGTGCCATCAGTGATCTCCGACAGGGCCCTAAGCAAGAGACCCAGTACTTC
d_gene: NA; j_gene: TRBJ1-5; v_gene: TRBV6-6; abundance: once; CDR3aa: CASSQQGNSNQPQHF; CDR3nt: TGTGCCAGCAGCCAACAGGGAAACAGCAATCAGCCCCAGCATTTT
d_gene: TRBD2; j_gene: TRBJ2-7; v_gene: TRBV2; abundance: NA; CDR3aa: CASRPGLATYEQYF; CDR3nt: TGTGCCAGCAGGCCCGGACTAGCGACCTACGAGCAGTACTTC
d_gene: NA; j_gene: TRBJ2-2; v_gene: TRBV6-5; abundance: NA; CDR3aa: CASSYGEAGELFF; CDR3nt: TGTGCCAGCAGTTACGGGGAGGCCGGGGAGCTGTTTTTT
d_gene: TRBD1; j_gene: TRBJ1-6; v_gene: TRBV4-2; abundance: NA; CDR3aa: CASSHRQGEGSPLHF; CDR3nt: TGTGCCAGCAGCCACCGGCAGGGGGAAGGATCACCCCTCCACTTT
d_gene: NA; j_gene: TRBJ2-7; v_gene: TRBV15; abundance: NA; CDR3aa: CATSRDQTSGEQYF; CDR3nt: TGTGCCACCAGCAGAGATCAAACTAGTGGCGAGCAGTACTTC
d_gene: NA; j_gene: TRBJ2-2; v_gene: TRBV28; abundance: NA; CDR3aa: CASSVDSWELFF; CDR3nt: TGTGCCAGCAGTGTGGACAGTTGGGAGCTGTTTTTT
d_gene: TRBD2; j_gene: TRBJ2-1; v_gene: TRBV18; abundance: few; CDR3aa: CASSRSGGVYNEQFF; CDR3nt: TGTGCCAGCTCACGCAGCGGGGGGGTGTACAATGAGCAGTTCTTC
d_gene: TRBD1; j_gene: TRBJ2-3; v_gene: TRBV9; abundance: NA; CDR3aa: CASSTGTEVTDTQYF; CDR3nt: TGTGCCAGCAGCACCGGGACAGAAGTCACAGATACGCAGTATTTT